The count of the clone carrying this T cell receptor beta chain is one. What it binds is not known. These data belong to a study of Ad26.COV2.S vaccination and SARS-CoV-2 variants. Repertoires were generated with immunoSEQ multiplex PCR, while TCRdb's copy carries only in-frame clones and drops some. The sample lists about 680,000 clones; more than 70% were seen once. General observations from the study: The TCR breadth and depth analyses may have produced an underestimate of total T cell responses.

Specified treatment: about 20 received Ad26.COV2.S at low or high dose, single or two shots; 5 received placebo; per-sample allocation not given. Each sample was drawn 63 days after the first injection (of vaccine or placebo). A Boston adult aged 18-55 years was the donor. Germline assignment: CDR1 SNHLY and CDR2 FYNNEI. V dropped 5 bases and J dropped 4 bases, with 5 bases sitting between them. This CDR3 comprises 12 residues. Sequenced here: peripheral blood, sampled in a trial of Ad26.COV2.S vaccine versus placebo. The receptor was isolated from a person between 18 and 65 years old who received the Ad26.COV2.S COVID-19 vaccine or a placebo. The chain uses TRBV2 and TRBJ2-2; D uncertain. CDR3 sequence: CASSLLTGELFF. The CDR3 nucleotides read TGTGCCAGCAGTCTGCTCACCGGGGAGCTGTTTTTT.